This is a list of T cell receptor beta chains from one sample in a study of shared clonotypes between healthy human individuals. Profiled with immunoSEQ multiplex PCR; TCRdb holds only in-frame clones, not every one. The sample has roughly 2.1 million clones, about 92% seen once; the top ten hold 1.5% to 2%. Sequencing was done on a sample of naive CD8+ T cells from PBMCs. These receptors all come from a man younger than 35 in good health. Some clones in this sample may be carry-over from other donors' samples. Both conserved end residues are part of each CDR3. The D gene is left open where the match is weak. The size field is filled for only some rows; it gives once, few, many or a size class.

TRBV27	.	TRBJ2-5	.	CASSLTRGEAGETQYF	TGTGCCAGCAGTTTAACCCGCGGTGAAGCCGGAGAGACCCAGTACTTC
TRBV13	.	TRBJ2-4	TRBD1	CASSPRQGLAKNIQYF	TGTGCCAGCAGCCCCCGACAGGGTTTAGCCAAAAACATTCAGTACTTC
TRBV19	.	TRBJ1-1	.	CASSASPLGALNTEAFF	TGTGCCAGTAGTGCCTCCCCACTCGGGGCTTTGAACACTGAAGCTTTCTTT
TRBV27	.	TRBJ2-7	.	CASSFLSSLRLEQYF	TGTGCCAGCAGTTTTTTAAGCTCTCTTCGGCTCGAGCAGTACTTC
TRBV5-1	.	TRBJ1-2	TRBD1	CASSLWDRTNPNYGYTF	TGCGCCAGCAGCTTATGGGACAGGACGAATCCCAACTATGGCTACACCTTC
TRBV9	.	TRBJ2-2	.	CASSVRDVATLGANTGELFF	TGTGCCAGCAGCGTGAGGGATGTGGCGACCCTTGGGGCCAACACCGGGGAGCTGTTTTTT
TRBV15	.	TRBJ2-7	.	CATSRVGNPYEQYF	TGTGCCACCAGCAGAGTGGGCAATCCCTACGAGCAGTACTTC
TRBV27	.	TRBJ2-7	.	CASSSPGFHEQYF	TGTGCCAGCAGTTCTCCGGGGTTCCACGAGCAGTACTTC
TRBV4-2	.	TRBJ2-7	.	CASSQDGAGLSKTYEQYF	TGTGCCAGCAGCCAAGATGGGGCGGGCCTTTCCAAAACCTACGAGCAGTACTTC
TRBV6-5	.	TRBJ2-1	TRBD2	CASSYASGSPYNEQFF	TGTGCCAGCAGTTACGCTAGCGGGAGCCCCTACAATGAGCAGTTCTTC
TRBV27	.	TRBJ2-2	.	CASSFWTENTGELFF	TGTGCCAGCAGTTTCTGGACAGAGAACACCGGGGAGCTGTTTTTT
TRBV6-5	.	TRBJ1-1	.	CASRSDEETEAFF	TGTGCCAGCAGATCCGACGAAGAAACTGAAGCTTTCTTT
TRBV9	.	TRBJ1-2	.	CASSSSFGPGGYTF	TGTGCCAGCAGCTCATCCTTCGGTCCCGGCGGCTACACCTTC
TRBV7-6	.	TRBJ2-1	TRBD1	CASSLAGTGPYDEQFF	TGTGCCAGCAGCTTAGCCGGGACAGGGCCGTACGATGAGCAGTTCTTC
TRBV4-1	.	TRBJ1-1	.	CASSQGGGLNTEAFF	TGCGCCAGCAGCCAAGGAGGAGGGTTGAACACTGAAGCTTTCTTT
TRBV21-1	once	TRBJ2-3	.	CASSKVSLTSTDTQYF	TGTGCCAGCAGCAAAGTATCACTAACCAGCACAGATACGCAGTATTTT
TRBV27	.	TRBJ1-4	.	CASRPQTGREKLFF	TGTGCCAGCAGACCTCAAACGGGTAGGGAAAAACTGTTTTTT
TRBV28	.	TRBJ2-1	.	CASSFRQGGVNEQFF	TGTGCCAGCAGTTTTCGACAGGGAGGGGTCAATGAGCAGTTCTTC
TRBV6-5	.	TRBJ1-4	.	CASSYRQGDEKLFF	TGTGCCAGCAGTTACCGGCAGGGCGATGAAAAACTGTTTTTT
TRBV9	few	TRBJ2-7	TRBD2	CASSPGGYEQYF	TGTGCCAGCAGCCCGGGGGGGTACGAGCAGTACTTC